Listed below are T cell receptor beta chains from one sample, sequenced in a study of cytomegalovirus exposure and HLA in healthy donors. Assay used: immunoSEQ multiplex PCR; TCRdb lists only in-frame clones, some missing. The sample carries 90,000 or so clones, around 80% recorded once. The sequencing sample was made of PBMCs. These receptor sequences come from a male donor in good health and CMV-seropositive. Both conserved end residues are part of each CDR3. Each record gives: V gene, clone size, D gene, J gene, CDR3 DNA, CDR3 protein. D genes are given only for firm matches. For some rows the clone size is stated as once, few or many, or as a class when expanded; others skip it.

TRBV7-3	NA	NA	TRBJ1-1	TGTGCCAGCAGCTTATCCGGGTTGAACACTGAAGCTTTCTTT	CASSLSGLNTEAFF
TRBV19	NA	NA	TRBJ1-1	TGTGCCAGTACTGCAGGGTCAGGCACTGAAGCTTTCTTT	CASTAGSGTEAFF
TRBV19	few	NA	TRBJ1-1	TGTGCCAGTGCGGAGGGAAGAACTGAAGCTTTCTTT	CASAEGRTEAFF
TRBV28	once	TRBD1	TRBJ1-1	TGTGCCAGCATGTCAGCAGGGGGATTAAACACTGAAGCTTTCTTT	CASMSAGGLNTEAFF
TRBV4-1	NA	NA	TRBJ1-1	TGCGCCAGCAGCCAAGAAGTGGGCCGACGCACTGAAGCTTTCTTT	CASSQEVGRRTEAFF
TRBV27	NA	NA	TRBJ1-1	TGTGCCAGCAGCCTCTCGTGGCAGAACACTGAAGCTTTCTTT	CASSLSWQNTEAFF
TRBV28	NA	NA	TRBJ1-5	TGTGCCAGCAGCCAGGGGTACTCGAATCAGCCCCAGCATTTT	CASSQGYSNQPQHF
TRBV5-1	few	NA	TRBJ1-3	TGCGCCAGCAGCTATCCGGGACAAACGTTCGCTGGAAACACCATATATTTT	CASSYPGQTFAGNTIYF
TRBV19	NA	TRBD1	TRBJ1-5	TGTGCCAGTAGTATAACAGGGGCCGGCAATCAGCCCCAGCATTTT	CASSITGAGNQPQHF
TRBV29-1	NA	NA	TRBJ1-3	TGCAGCGTTGACAGGGGAAACACCATATATTTT	CSVDRGNTIYF
TRBV7-2	NA	TRBD2	TRBJ2-5	TGTGCCAGCAGCTTAGCCCCAGCGGGGGGGCCTGGAGAGACCCAGTACTTC	CASSLAPAGGPGETQYF
TRBV6-1	NA	TRBD1	TRBJ1-5	TGTGCCAGCAGTGAAAGGACAGGTAGCAATCAGCCCCAGCATTTT	CASSERTGSNQPQHF
TRBV6-6	NA	TRBD1	TRBJ2-3	TGTGCCAGCAGTTGGCAGGGGGCCCCGGGGTATTTT	CASSWQGAPGYF
TRBV5-1	few	NA	TRBJ2-3	TGCGCCAGCAGCTTGGGTAACTTCGGACAGCTCACAGATACGCAGTATTTT	CASSLGNFGQLTDTQYF
TRBV4-1	NA	NA	TRBJ2-5	TGCGCCAGCAGCCAGCTACTAGTGAATCAAGAGACCCAGTACTTC	CASSQLLVNQETQYF
TRBV7-8	NA	NA	TRBJ1-1	TGTGCCAGCAGCTTACTCAGGAACACTGAAGCTTTCTTT	CASSLLRNTEAFF
TRBV18	NA	TRBD1	TRBJ1-2	TGTGCCAGCTCACCGCGGGGACAGGGTAGCGGCTACACCTTC	CASSPRGQGSGYTF
TRBV5-4	NA	TRBD1	TRBJ2-2	TGTGCCAGCAGCCCCTACACAGGGGCCTACACCGGGGAGCTGTTTTTT	CASSPYTGAYTGELFF
TRBV6-1	NA	NA	TRBJ2-3	TGTGCCAGCAGTGAAGAGGGGATGGGCACAGATACGCAGTATTTT	CASSEEGMGTDTQYF
TRBV25-1	NA	NA	TRBJ2-7	TGTGCCAGCAGTGAGCCGGGGTGGCCCTACGAGCAGTACTTC	CASSEPGWPYEQYF
TRBV2	NA	NA	TRBJ1-3	TGTGCCAGTGAGTTCTCCTCTGGAAACACCATATATTTT	CASEFSSGNTIYF
TRBV6-5	NA	NA	TRBJ2-1	TGTGCCAGCAGAAGACCCGGGGCCTACAATGAGCAGTTCTTC	CASRRPGAYNEQFF
TRBV20-1	once	NA	TRBJ2-5	TGCAGTGCCCCCCGGTCGGAGACCCAGTACTTC	CSAPRSETQYF
TRBV7-8	NA	NA	TRBJ1-4	TGTGCCAGCAGCTCCGAGAAGGACGGCGGGGAAAAACTGTTTTTT	CASSSEKDGGEKLFF
TRBV6-4	NA	TRBD1	TRBJ2-6	TGTGCCAGCAGTGGTGGGACAGCTGGCTCTGGGGCCAACGTCCTGACTTTC	CASSGGTAGSGANVLTF
TRBV28	NA	TRBD2	TRBJ2-3	TGTGCCAGCAGTTCTACTAGCGGGAGCGCAGATACGCAGTATTTT	CASSSTSGSADTQYF
TRBV18	few	NA	TRBJ2-7	TGTGCCAGCTCGAGCCGGGACTCTAGAACCTACGAGCAGTACTTC	CASSSRDSRTYEQYF
TRBV4-1	few	TRBD1	TRBJ2-7	TGCGCCAGCAGCCCGGGACAGGCAGCCTACGAGCAGTACTTC	CASSPGQAAYEQYF
TRBV29-1	NA	TRBD1	TRBJ2-7	TGCAGCGCCTCAGGGGGCCCCTTCTACGAGCAGTACTTC	CSASGGPFYEQYF
TRBV27	NA	TRBD2	TRBJ2-1	TGTGCCAGCAGTTTCTCCCATAGCGGGGGAAGCTCCTACAATGAGCAGTTCTTC	CASSFSHSGGSSYNEQFF
TRBV15	NA	TRBD2	TRBJ2-3	TGTGCCACCAGCTTAACTAGCGGGGGGGCAGATACGCAGTATTTT	CATSLTSGGADTQYF
TRBV30	NA	NA	TRBJ1-2	TGTGCCTGGAGTACAGGCGCGGACTATGGCTACACCTTC	CAWSTGADYGYTF
TRBV5-4	NA	NA	TRBJ2-7	TGTGCCAGCAGCTCGGGACTTTACTCCTACGAGCAGTACTTC	CASSSGLYSYEQYF
TRBV15	NA	TRBD2	TRBJ2-1	TGTGCCACCAGCAGCGGGGCGGGAGGGGGATACAATGAGCAGTTCTTC	CATSSGAGGGYNEQFF
TRBV13	once	NA	TRBJ1-3	TGTGCCAGCGGTCAGGTCCCGAGCTCTGGAAACACCATATATTTT	CASGQVPSSGNTIYF
TRBV28	NA	TRBD1	TRBJ1-1	TGTGCCAGCAGCGGACCCAGGGGGGCGAACACTGAAGCTTTCTTT	CASSGPRGANTEAFF
TRBV2	NA	NA	TRBJ1-1	TGTGCCAGCAGTGAATTATGGGGGGACACTGAAGCTTTCTTT	CASSELWGDTEAFF
TRBV6-6	NA	TRBD1	TRBJ2-1	TGTGCCAGCAGTTATAGACAGGGTTTGGATGAGCAGTTCTTC	CASSYRQGLDEQFF
TRBV29-1	NA	TRBD1	TRBJ1-2	TGCAGCGTGGGGGACAGCAATAATGAAGCTAACTATGGCTACACCTTC	CSVGDSNNEANYGYTF
TRBV4-1	NA	TRBD2	TRBJ2-1	TGCGCCAGCAGCCAAAGACTAGCGGGAGGGCCTCTCGGTGAGCAGTTCTTC	CASSQRLAGGPLGEQFF
TRBV5-1	NA	NA	TRBJ1-1	TGCGCCAGCAGACCTACTGGTTCGGAGGCTGAAGCTTTCTTT	CASRPTGSEAEAFF
TRBV5-1	NA	NA	TRBJ1-1	TGCGCCAGCAGCTTGACAGGGACCATGAACACTGAAGCTTTCTTT	CASSLTGTMNTEAFF
TRBV6-1	few	NA	TRBJ1-4	TGTGCCAGCAGAGACAGGCTTGTTAATGAAAAACTGTTTTTT	CASRDRLVNEKLFF
TRBV5-1	NA	NA	TRBJ1-3	TGCGCCAGCAGCTGGCAGAAAACCATATATTTT	CASSWQKTIYF
TRBV6-5	NA	NA	TRBJ1-4	TGTGCCAGCAGACCTAGTGGCCCAAGGGGTGAAAAACTGTTTTTT	CASRPSGPRGEKLFF
TRBV29-1	once	TRBD1	TRBJ1-2	TGCAGCGCAGACGCCAGGGCAGGGGGCGGGAACTATGGCTACACCTTC	CSADARAGGGNYGYTF
TRBV27	NA	TRBD1	TRBJ2-3	TGTGCCAGCAGTGCCCGGACAGGGGGCACAGATACGCAGTATTTT	CASSARTGGTDTQYF
TRBV5-6	NA	TRBD1	TRBJ1-2	TGTGCCAGCAGCTATTTCACGACAGGGGGCCATGGCTACACCTTC	CASSYFTTGGHGYTF
TRBV7-9	few	TRBD1	TRBJ1-1	TGTGCCAGCAGCTTAAGGACAGGGGTAAACACTGAAGCTTTCTTT	CASSLRTGVNTEAFF
TRBV11-2	NA	TRBD1	TRBJ1-2	TGTGCCAGCAGCAGCCGGGACAGCCACGTTTTTAACTATGGCTACACCTTC	CASSSRDSHVFNYGYTF
TRBV27	NA	NA	TRBJ2-7	TGTGCCAGCAGGCCTACAGGTTCCTACGAGCAGTACTTC	CASRPTGSYEQYF